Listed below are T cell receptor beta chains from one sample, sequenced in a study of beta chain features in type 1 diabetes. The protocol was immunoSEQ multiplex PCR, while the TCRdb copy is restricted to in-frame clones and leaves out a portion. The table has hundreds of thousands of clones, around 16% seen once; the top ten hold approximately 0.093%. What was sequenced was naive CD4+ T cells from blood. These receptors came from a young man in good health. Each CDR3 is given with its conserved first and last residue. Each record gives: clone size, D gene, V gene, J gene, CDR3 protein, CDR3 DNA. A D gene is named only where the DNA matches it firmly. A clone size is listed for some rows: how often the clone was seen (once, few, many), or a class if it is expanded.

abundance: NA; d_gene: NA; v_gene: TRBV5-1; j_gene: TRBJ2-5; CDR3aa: CASSRGFQETQYF; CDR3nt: TGCGCCAGCAGCCGGGGGTTCCAAGAGACCCAGTACTTC
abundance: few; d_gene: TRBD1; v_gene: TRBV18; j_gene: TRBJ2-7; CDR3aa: CASSPPGTDLSYEQYF; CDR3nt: TGTGCCAGCTCACCACCAGGGACAGACCTATCCTACGAGCAGTACTTC
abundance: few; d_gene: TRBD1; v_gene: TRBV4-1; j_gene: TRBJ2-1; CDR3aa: CASSQEGTGVGSQFF; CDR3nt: TGCGCCAGCAGCCAAGAGGGAACAGGGGTTGGTTCGCAGTTCTTC
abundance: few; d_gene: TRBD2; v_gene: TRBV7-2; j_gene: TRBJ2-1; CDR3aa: CASSPRTSGLFF; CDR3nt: TGTGCCAGCAGCCCTCGGACTAGCGGCCTGTTCTTC
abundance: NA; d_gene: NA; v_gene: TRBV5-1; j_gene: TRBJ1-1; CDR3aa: CASSSGVNTEAFF; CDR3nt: TGCGCCAGCAGCTCAGGGGTGAACACTGAAGCTTTCTTT
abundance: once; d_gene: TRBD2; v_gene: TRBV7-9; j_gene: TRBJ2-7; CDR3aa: CASSSGTSGFLQWSYEQYF; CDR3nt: TGTGCCAGCAGCTCGGGGACTAGCGGCTTCCTGCAATGGAGCTACGAGCAGTACTTC
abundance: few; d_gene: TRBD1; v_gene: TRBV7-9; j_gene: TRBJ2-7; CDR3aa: CASSPGQGKTYEQYF; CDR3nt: TGTGCCAGCAGCCCAGGACAGGGGAAAACCTACGAGCAGTACTTC
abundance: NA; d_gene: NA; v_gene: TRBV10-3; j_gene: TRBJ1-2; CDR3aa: CAISATDYGYTF; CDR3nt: TGTGCCATCAGTGCGACAGATTATGGCTACACCTTC
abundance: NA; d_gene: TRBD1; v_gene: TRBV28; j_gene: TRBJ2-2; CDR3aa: CASSLPRGRPAGELFF; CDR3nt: TGTGCCAGCAGTCTTCCTAGGGGGCGCCCTGCCGGGGAGCTGTTTTTT
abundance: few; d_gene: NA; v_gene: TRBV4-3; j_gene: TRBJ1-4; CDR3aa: CASTGNDEKLFF; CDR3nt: TGCGCCAGCACGGGTAACGATGAAAAACTGTTTTTT
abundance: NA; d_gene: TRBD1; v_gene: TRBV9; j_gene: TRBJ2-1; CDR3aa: CASSVGVKDRGNEQFF; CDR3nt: TGTGCCAGCAGCGTAGGTGTTAAGGACAGGGGCAATGAGCAGTTCTTC
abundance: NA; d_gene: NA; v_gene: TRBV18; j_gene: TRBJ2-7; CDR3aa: CASSPRDSYEQYF; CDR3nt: TGTGCCAGCTCACCAAGGGACTCCTACGAGCAGTACTTC
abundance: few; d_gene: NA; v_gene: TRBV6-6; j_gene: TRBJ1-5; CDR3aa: CATGQFNQPQHF; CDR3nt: TGTGCCACCGGACAGTTCAATCAGCCCCAGCATTTT
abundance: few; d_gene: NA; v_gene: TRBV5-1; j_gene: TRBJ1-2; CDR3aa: CASRGREGGYTF; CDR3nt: TGCGCCAGCCGCGGAAGGGAGGGCGGCTACACCTTC
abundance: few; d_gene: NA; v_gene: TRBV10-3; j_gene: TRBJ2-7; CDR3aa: CAISGKGYEQYF; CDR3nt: TGTGCCATCAGTGGAAAGGGCTACGAGCAGTACTTC
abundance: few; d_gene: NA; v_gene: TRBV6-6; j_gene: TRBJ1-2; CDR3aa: CASRAGRDDGGYTF; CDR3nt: TGTGCCAGCAGAGCAGGGAGGGACGACGGGGGCTACACCTTC
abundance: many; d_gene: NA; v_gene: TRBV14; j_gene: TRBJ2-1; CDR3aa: CASSLRGEQFF; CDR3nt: TGTGCCAGCAGCCTTCGGGGTGAGCAGTTCTTC
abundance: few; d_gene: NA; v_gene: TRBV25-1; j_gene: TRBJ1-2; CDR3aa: CASSVREADYGYTF; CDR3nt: TGTGCCAGCAGTGTCCGAGAGGCAGACTATGGCTACACCTTC
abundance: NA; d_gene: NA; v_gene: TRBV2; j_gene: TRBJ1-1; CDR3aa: CASSVQQGVAEAFF; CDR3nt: TGTGCCAGCAGTGTACAACAGGGAGTCGCTGAAGCTTTCTTT
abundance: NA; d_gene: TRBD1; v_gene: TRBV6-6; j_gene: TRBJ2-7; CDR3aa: CATTPGQGVRQYF; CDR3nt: TGTGCCACCACGCCGGGACAGGGAGTACGGCAGTACTTC
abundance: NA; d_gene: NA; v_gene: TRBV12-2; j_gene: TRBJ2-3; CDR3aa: CASRLDNRGSSDTQYF; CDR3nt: TGTGCAAGTCGCTTAGACAACAGGGGTTCGTCAGATACGCAGTATTTT
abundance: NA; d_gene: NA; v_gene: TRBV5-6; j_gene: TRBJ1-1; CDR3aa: CASSTPGQSEAFF; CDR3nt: TGTGCCAGCAGCACACCAGGACAGTCTGAAGCTTTCTTT
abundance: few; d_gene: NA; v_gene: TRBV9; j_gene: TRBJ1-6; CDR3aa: CASSVSQGRPLHF; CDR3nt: TGTGCCAGCAGCGTCAGTCAGGGTCGACCCCTCCACTTT
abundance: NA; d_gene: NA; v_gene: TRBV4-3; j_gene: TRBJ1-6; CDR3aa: CASSHQDPPGNSPLHF; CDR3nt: TGCGCCAGCAGCCACCAGGACCCGCCGGGTAATTCACCCCTCCACTTT
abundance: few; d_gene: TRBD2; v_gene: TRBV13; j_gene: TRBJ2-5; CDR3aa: CASSLGRGVQETQYF; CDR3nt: TGTGCCAGCAGCTTAGGCCGGGGGGTTCAAGAGACCCAGTACTTC
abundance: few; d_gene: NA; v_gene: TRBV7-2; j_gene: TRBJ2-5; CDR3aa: CASSTRGPTQETQYF; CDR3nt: TGTGCCAGCAGCACCAGGGGCCCCACCCAAGAGACCCAGTACTTC
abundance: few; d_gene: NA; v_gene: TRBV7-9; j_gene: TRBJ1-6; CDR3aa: CASSLAGQISSYNSPLHF; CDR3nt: TGTGCCAGCAGCTTAGCCGGACAGATCAGCTCCTATAATTCACCCCTCCACTTT
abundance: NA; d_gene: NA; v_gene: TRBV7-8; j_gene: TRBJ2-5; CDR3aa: CATYSGEETQYF; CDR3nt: TGTGCCACCTACAGTGGGGAAGAGACCCAGTACTTC
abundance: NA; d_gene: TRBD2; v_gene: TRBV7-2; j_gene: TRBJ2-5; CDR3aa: CASRSGRAGETQYF; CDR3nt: TGTGCCAGCAGGAGCGGGAGGGCCGGTGAGACCCAGTACTTC
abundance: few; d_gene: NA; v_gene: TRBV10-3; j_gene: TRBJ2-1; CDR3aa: CATLNLQSYNERFF; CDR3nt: TGTGCCACACTAAATTTACAGTCCTACAATGAGCGGTTCTTC
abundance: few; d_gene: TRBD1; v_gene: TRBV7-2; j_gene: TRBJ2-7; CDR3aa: CASSLAGQHYEQYF; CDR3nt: TGTGCCAGCAGCTTAGCGGGACAGCACTACGAGCAGTACTTC
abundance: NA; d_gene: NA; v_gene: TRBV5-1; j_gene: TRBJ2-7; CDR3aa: CASSSGGQARAYEQYF; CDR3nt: TGCGCCAGCAGCTCTGGCGGACAAGCCAGAGCCTACGAGCAGTACTTC
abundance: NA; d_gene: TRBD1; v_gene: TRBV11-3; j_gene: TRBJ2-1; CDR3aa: CASSLAGTGVYNEQFF; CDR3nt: TGTGCCAGCAGCTTGGCAGGGACAGGGGTCTACAATGAGCAGTTCTTC
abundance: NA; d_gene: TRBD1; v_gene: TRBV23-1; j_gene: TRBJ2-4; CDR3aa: CASTHGQEIIAKNIQYF; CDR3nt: TGCGCCAGCACCCACGGACAGGAGATAATAGCCAAAAACATTCAGTACTTC
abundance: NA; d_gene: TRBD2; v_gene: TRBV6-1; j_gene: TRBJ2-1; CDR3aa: CASSPSGGRSNEQFF; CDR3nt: TGTGCCAGCAGTCCGAGCGGGGGAAGGTCCAATGAGCAGTTCTTC
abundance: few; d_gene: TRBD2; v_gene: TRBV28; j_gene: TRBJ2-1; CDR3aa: CASSSITSGGGARDEQFF; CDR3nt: TGTGCCAGCAGTTCTATAACCTCTGGCGGGGGGGCGCGGGATGAGCAGTTCTTC
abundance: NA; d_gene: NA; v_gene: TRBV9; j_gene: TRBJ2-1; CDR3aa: CASSVDGRYNEQFF; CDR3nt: TGTGCCAGCAGCGTAGACGGCAGGTACAATGAGCAGTTCTTC
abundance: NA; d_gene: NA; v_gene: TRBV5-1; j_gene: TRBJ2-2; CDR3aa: CASSPPNRNTGELFF; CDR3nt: TGCGCCAGCAGCCCCCCCAACAGGAACACCGGGGAGCTGTTTTTT
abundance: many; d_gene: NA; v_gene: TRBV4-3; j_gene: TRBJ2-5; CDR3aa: CASSQDLQTQYF; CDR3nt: TGCGCCAGCAGCCAAGATCTTCAGACCCAGTACTTC
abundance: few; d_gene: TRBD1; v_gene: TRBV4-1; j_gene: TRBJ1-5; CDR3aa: CASSPTGMNQPQHF; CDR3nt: TGCGCCAGCAGCCCGACAGGGATGAATCAGCCCCAGCATTTT
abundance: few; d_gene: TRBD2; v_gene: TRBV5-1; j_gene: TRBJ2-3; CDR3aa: CASSPPTLAGGFTDTQYF; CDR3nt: TGCGCCAGCAGCCCACCCACCCTAGCGGGGGGGTTCACAGATACGCAGTATTTT
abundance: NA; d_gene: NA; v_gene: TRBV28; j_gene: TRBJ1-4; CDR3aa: CASSLFFLRATNEKLFF; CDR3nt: TGTGCCAGCAGTTTATTCTTCCTCAGGGCAACTAATGAAAAACTGTTTTTT
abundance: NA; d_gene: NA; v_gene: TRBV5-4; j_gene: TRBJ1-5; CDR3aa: CASSLVMDSKSFSNQPQHF; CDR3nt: TGTGCCAGCAGCTTGGTGATGGACAGCAAAAGCTTTAGCAATCAGCCCCAGCATTTT
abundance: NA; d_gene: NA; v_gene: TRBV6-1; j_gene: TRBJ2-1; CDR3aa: CASNLSRKGNEQFF; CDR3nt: TGTGCCAGCAACCTATCCCGGAAGGGCAATGAGCAGTTCTTC
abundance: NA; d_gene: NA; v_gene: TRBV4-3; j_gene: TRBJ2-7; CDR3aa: CASSPRTVSYEQYF; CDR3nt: TGCGCCAGCAGCCCTAGGACCGTCTCCTACGAGCAGTACTTC
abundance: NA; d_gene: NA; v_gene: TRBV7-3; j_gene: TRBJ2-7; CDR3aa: CASSLRGIGGEQYF; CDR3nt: TGTGCCAGCAGCTTAAGAGGCATCGGTGGCGAGCAGTACTTC
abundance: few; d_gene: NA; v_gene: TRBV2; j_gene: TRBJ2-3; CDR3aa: CASTDGNSYTDTQYF; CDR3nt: TGTGCCAGCACCGATGGTAACAGTTACACAGATACGCAGTATTTT
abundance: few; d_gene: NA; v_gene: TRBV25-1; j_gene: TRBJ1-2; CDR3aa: CASRGISNYGYTF; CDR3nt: TGTGCCAGCAGGGGGATAAGTAACTATGGCTACACCTTC